These T cell receptor beta chains were read from a single sample in a study of T cells in Graves' hyperthyroidism and ophthalmopathy. MiXCR, applied by TCRdb to the multiplex PCR reads, yields one record per CDR3 protein. The sample lists 350,000 to 400,000 distinct CDR3 sequences, around 14% occurring once. Specimen: blood. The receptor source for this set is a woman aged 55 to 70 with Graves' hyperthyroidism. Both conserved end residues are part of each CDR3. Fields, in order: clone size, J gene, D gene, V gene, CDR3 DNA, CDR3 protein. The D gene is left open where the match is weak. Only some rows state a clone size, as once, few, many or a class for expanded clones.

>.|TRBJ1-5|.|TRBV29-1
TGCAGCGCTGGGCAGAATCAGCCCCAGCATTTT
CSAGQNQPQHF
>many|TRBJ1-1|.|TRBV28
TGTGCCAGCAGAGCGGGAGGACAGAACACTGAAGCTTTCTTT
CASRAGGQNTEAFF
>many|TRBJ2-1|TRBD2|TRBV24-1
TGTGCCACCAGTGACCCGACTAGCGGGAACGGGAATGAGCAGTTCTTC
CATSDPTSGNGNEQFF
>few|TRBJ2-1|.|TRBV5-1
TGCGCCAACAGCTTGGAAGGAGTTTTATCTTACAATGAGCAGTTCTTC
CANSLEGVLSYNEQFF
>many|TRBJ1-1|.|TRBV3-1
TGTGCCAGCAGCTATACGGGGGACTCCACTGAAGCTTTCTTT
CASSYTGDSTEAFF
>many|TRBJ2-2|.|TRBV3-1
TGTGCCAGCAGCCAAGGGCAGACAATCGCCGGGGAGCTGTTTTTT
CASSQGQTIAGELFF
>many|TRBJ2-5|.|TRBV20-1
TGCAGTGCTAGTGGTCGGCGAGGGTTTGGAGAGACCCAGTACTTC
CSASGRRGFGETQYF
>many|TRBJ2-7|TRBD1|TRBV11-2
TGTGCCAGCAGCCGTGGACAGGGGCTCTACGAGCAGTACTTC
CASSRGQGLYEQYF
>many|TRBJ2-7|TRBD1|TRBV29-1
TGCAGCGTTGAAGCTTCCGGGACAGGGAACGAGCAGTACTTC
CSVEASGTGNEQYF
>few|TRBJ2-1|TRBD1|TRBV14
TGTGCCAGCAGACGACAGGGCTATGGAAATGAGCAGTTCTTC
CASRRQGYGNEQFF
>once|TRBJ2-7|TRBD1|TRBV12-3/TRBV12-4
TGTGCCAGCAGTGTCCGGACAGGGAACTACGAGCAGTACTTC
CASSVRTGNYEQYF
>many|TRBJ2-4|.|TRBV7-9
TGTGCCAGCAGCGTCGGACCCGGTGCCAAAAACATTCAGTACTTC
CASSVGPGAKNIQYF
>many|TRBJ1-2|.|TRBV5-1
TGCGCCAGCAGCTTGGCCCTTCAGGGTTATGGCTACACCTTC
CASSLALQGYGYTF
>many|TRBJ2-3|TRBD2|TRBV19
TGTGCCAGTAGTCGGCTAGCGGGAGGTCTCACAGATACGCAGTATTTT
CASSRLAGGLTDTQYF
>many|TRBJ2-7|.|TRBV20-1
TGCAGTGCTAGAGATCGCAGGCCAACCTACGAGCAGTACTTC
CSARDRRPTYEQYF
>many|TRBJ2-1|TRBD2|TRBV7-2
TGTGCCAGCAGCCGAGCGGGGACCCTCTACAATGAGCAGTTCTTC
CASSRAGTLYNEQFF
>.|TRBJ1-5|.|TRBV12-3/TRBV12-4
TGTGCCAGCAGTTTAGGGCACCGGCAGCCCCAGCATTTT
CASSLGHRQPQHF
>few|TRBJ2-1|TRBD2|TRBV10-3
TGTGCCATCAGTGACCTGAGCGGGAGGGCCTACAATGAGCAGTTCTTC
CAISDLSGRAYNEQFF
>many|TRBJ1-4|.|TRBV7-9
TGTGCCAGCACCTACTGGGGACACGTGGCAACTAATGAAAAACTGTTTTTT
CASTYWGHVATNEKLFF
>few|TRBJ2-1|TRBD2|TRBV20-1
TGCAGTGCTCATCTTAGCGGGAGGTCCAATGAGCAGTTCTTC
CSAHLSGRSNEQFF